One sample yielded the 28 T cell receptor beta chains listed below, sequenced in a study of regulatory T cells in long-lasting Graves disease. As to time point: persistent/refractory GD, antithyroid drugs over 5 years with positive TRAb. PBMC-extracted RNA yielded the TCR library. Investigators prepared the TCR beta libraries by applying iRepertoire HTBI primers and Arm-PCR of CDR3 regions. Using its own MiXCR run on the multiplex PCR reads, TCRdb lists one record per CDR3 protein. The sample shows roughly 470,000 distinct CDR3 sequences, 20% to 25% of them seen only once. The specimen was peripheral blood mononuclear cells (PBMCs), collected when the disease was refractory, from a patient treated with antithyroid drugs. The receptors were sampled from a female donor with Graves disease.

This chain connects TRBV19 to TRBJ1-1, with D tentatively TRBD1 (5 bases). CDR1 LNHDA and CDR2 SQIVND come from the germline V gene (reference sequence). V lost 4 bases, J lost 6 bases, and 12 bases lay in between. This CDR3 is built from 13 residues. CDR3 protein: CASSTRVTPEAFF. CDR3 in DNA: TGTGCCAGTAGTACCAGGGTTACCCCTGAAGCTTTCTTT.

This clonotype was observed many times. The chain recombines TRBV6-5 with TRBJ2-7; 13 bases map to TRBD2. Losses at the gene ends were 0 bases for V and 0 bases for J; bases not matched to a gene: 5. This CDR3 is built from 18 residues. The germline gives CDR1 MNHEY, CDR2 SVGAGI. The CDR3 DNA sequence: TGTGCCAGCAGTTACTCGCCGACTAGCGGGAGGACCTCCTACGAGCAGTACTTC. It translates to CASSYSPTSGRTSYEQYF.

This clonotype was detected many times. V usage is TRBV28 and J usage is TRBJ2-7, with D perhaps TRBD2 (5 bases). Germline V gene lookup returns CDR1 MDHEN and CDR2 SYDVKM. The V end was cut by 6 bases, the J end by 7 bases, with 16 bases between. CDR3 length equals 13 residues. The CDR3 sequence: CASRTPAGEEQYF. In nucleotides, the CDR3 is TGTGCCAGCAGGACCCCCGCCGGGGAAGAGCAGTACTTC.

This chain joins TRBV11-1 and TRBJ2-1, with D unclear. Germline CDR1 and CDR2: SGHAT and FQDESV (reference sequence). V lost 5 bases to trimming and J lost 10 bases, with 18 bases between them. This CDR3 is 14 amino acids long. The CDR3 bases are TGTGCCAGCAGCCCTCCTACCGGCACCCTCGAGCAGTTCTTC. It translates to CASSPPTGTLEQFF.

J is TRBJ2-1 and V is TRBV28; the match to TRBD2 covers 10 bases. Germline trimming cut 7 bases from V and 9 bases from J; bases unmatched to any gene: 18. Germline values: CDR1 MDHEN, CDR2 SYDVKM. The CDR3 has 17 residues. CDR3 loop: CASNQVLTSGNRGEQFF. The CDR3 DNA sequence: TGTGCCAGCAACCAAGTTCTCACTAGCGGGAATCGAGGTGAGCAGTTCTTC.

There are many counts of this clonotype. The CDR3 protein is CASSNPRGGTGELFF. Written as DNA, the CDR3 is TGTGCCAGCAGTAATCCCAGGGGGGGCACCGGGGAGCTGTTTTTT. The chain is built from TRBV28 and TRBJ2-2; tentatively, D is TRBD1 or TRBD2 (7 bases each). The CDR3 is 15 amino acids. Trimming shortened V by 5 bases and J by 4 bases, and 14 bases separated the two germline ends. Germline V CDR1 and CDR2: MDHEN, SYDVKM.

The chain combines TRBV2 with TRBJ2-5; 14 nucleotides agree with TRBD2. Germline trimming cut 3 bases from V and 5 bases from J; bases unmatched to any gene: 5. The germline gives CDR1 SNHLY, CDR2 FYNNEI. CDR3 length equals 16 residues. The CDR3 loop is CASSEGLAGVGETQYF. CDR3 DNA sequence: TGTGCCAGCAGTGAGGGACTAGCGGGAGTCGGGGAGACCCAGTACTTC.

The rearrangement uses TRBV6-1 and TRBJ2-7, with 9 bases that match TRBD1. This CDR3 contains 15 residues. Germline trimming cut 10 bases from V and 5 bases from J; bases unmatched to any gene: 15. Per the germline V gene, CDR1 is MNHNS and CDR2 is SASEGT. The CDR3, as DNA: TGTGCCATCAAAGGTCGGGACAGGGTCATCGACGAGCAGTACTTC. Translating gives CAIKGRDRVIDEQYF.

With respect to this clonotype: Given a far larger clone just one base away, this is likely a sequencing read error. The genes are TRBV27 and TRBJ2-2; 8 bases match TRBD1. Germline loops: CDR1 MNHEY, CDR2 SMNVEV (reference sequence). With V trimmed by 7 bases and J by 3 bases, 1 base remained unmatched. This CDR3 spans 13 amino acids. The CDR3 coding sequence is TGTGCCAGCAAGACAGGGGACACCGGGGAGCTGTTTTTT. This sequence encodes CASKTGDTGELFF.

This clonotype was counted only a few times. The chain is built from TRBV28 and TRBJ1-5; D is possibly TRBD1 (6 bases). Trimming left V 3 bases short and J 0 bases short, with 9 bases between. This CDR3 is 15 amino acids long. Germline CDR1 MDHEN, CDR2 SYDVKM. CDR3 sequence: CASSFTGASNQPQHF. CDR3 nucleotides: TGTGCCAGCAGTTTCACGGGGGCTAGCAATCAGCCCCAGCATTTT.

This clonotype was counted only a few times. The gene calls are TRBV18 and TRBJ2-3; D unresolved. Trimming stripped 7 bases from V and 1 base from J, with 3 bases between. The CDR3 length is 11 residues. Germline values: CDR1 KGHSH, CDR2 LQKENI. As DNA, the CDR3 is TGTGCCAGCTTTCGCACAGATACGCAGTATTTT. It translates to CASFRTDTQYF.

This clonotype was counted ten times or more. The rearrangement joins TRBV27 to TRBJ1-5; tentative D call: TRBD1 (5 bases). Germline V gene sequence: CDR1 MNHEY, CDR2 SMNVEV (reference sequence). The CDR3 is made up of 16 amino acids. Trimming left V 4 bases short and J 5 bases short, with 18 bases between. CDR3 nucleotide sequence: TGTGCCAGCAGTTCCCTGCGGGGCATTGGGGATCAGCCCCAGCATTTT. Protein product: CASSSLRGIGDQPQHF.

Remarks on this clonotype: The CDR3 end shows no conserved phenylalanine or tryptophan, and so a read error is likely. The chain links TRBV5-1 to TRBJ1-1; no firm D call. Germline CDR1 and CDR2: SGHRS and YFSETQ. V lost 0 bases to trimming and J lost 8 bases, with 11 bases between them. The CDR3 is made up of 13 amino acids. CDR3 loop: CASSLVAGREAFS. The CDR3 DNA sequence: TGCGCCAGCAGCTTGGTTGCCGGTCGAGAAGCTTTCTCT.

The chain combines TRBV5-1 with TRBJ1-2; D unclear. Germline CDR1 reads SGHRS; CDR2 reads YFSETQ. There are 14 residues in the CDR3. With 4 bases removed from V and 0 bases from J, the gap between germline ends came to 10 bases. The CDR3 DNA sequence: TGCGCCAGCAGCCCGGACGGAGCTAACTATGGCTACACCTTC. Protein product: CASSPDGANYGYTF.

This clonotype was seen only once. The J gene is TRBJ2-3, the V gene TRBV5-1; 8 bases align to TRBD2. Germline V gene lookup returns CDR1 SGHRS and CDR2 YFSETQ. V lost 1 base, J lost 5 bases, and 6 bases stayed unmatched. The CDR3 extends over 15 amino acids. The CDR3 loop reads CASSLNRLAGDTQYF. CDR3 nucleotides: TGCGCCAGCAGCTTGAATCGCCTAGCGGGAGATACGCAGTATTTT.

This clonotype occurred many times. The chain joins TRBV7-9 to TRBJ2-5; tentative D call: TRBD1 (5 bases). CDR1 and CDR2 from the germline V gene are SEHNR and FQNEAQ (reference sequence). There are 14 residues in the CDR3. Between the trimmed V and J ends, which lost 2 bases and 0 bases, there was a span of 7 bases. The CDR3: CASSLKDNQETQYF. The CDR3 DNA sequence: TGTGCCAGCAGCTTAAAGGACAACCAAGAGACCCAGTACTTC.

The chain joins TRBV15 to TRBJ1-3, with D possibly TRBD1 on 5 matching bases. V dropped 4 bases and J dropped 0 bases, with 16 bases sitting between them. The CDR3 covers 17 residues. CDR1 is LNHNV, CDR2 YYDKDF, per germline (reference sequence). CDR3 bases: TGTGCCACCAGCACCTACCCGGGACGACGCTCTGGAAACACCATATATTTT. Its translation: CATSTYPGRRSGNTIYF.

The chain is built from TRBV29-1 and TRBJ2-1; 8 positions match TRBD1. The ends lost 6 bases at V and 9 bases at J; junction bases unmatched: 7. The germline gives CDR1 SQVTM, CDR2 ANQGSEA. The CDR3 extends over 12 amino acids. This CDR3 reads CSVPRTGGEQFF. The DNA of the CDR3 is TGCAGCGTCCCCCGTACAGGGGGTGAGCAGTTCTTC.

There are a few counts of this clonotype. This chain connects TRBV20-1 to TRBJ2-7, with 7 bases identical to TRBD1. The V segment lost 0 bases and the J segment 2 bases; nucleotides outside the gene matches: 7. The CDR3 extends over 15 amino acids. CDR1 is DFQATT and CDR2 is SNEGSKA in the germline V gene (reference sequence). CDR3 DNA sequence: TGCAGTGCTAGAGATCGAAACAGGGGAACCTACGAGCAGTACTTC. Encoded protein: CSARDRNRGTYEQYF.

Ten or more counts support this clonotype. The genes are TRBV11-2 and TRBJ2-2, with D possibly being TRBD1 (5 bases). V dropped 1 base and J dropped 5 bases, with 11 bases sitting between them. CDR1 SGHAT and CDR2 FQNNGV come from the germline V gene. The CDR3 totals 15 residues. CDR3 loop: CASSLGSDTTGELFF. CDR3 DNA sequence: TGTGCCAGCAGCTTAGGATCGGACACTACCGGGGAGCTGTTTTTT.

This clonotype was detected a few times. The chain carries TRBV7-3 and TRBJ2-2; D is perhaps TRBD2 (7 bases). CDR3 length: 15 residues. Germline CDR1 and CDR2: SGHTA and FQGTGA. V gave up 5 bases and J gave up 6 bases, with 16 bases separating them. CDR3 coding DNA: TGTGCCAGCAGCCTCAGGGAGGGGGTACCCGGGGAGCTGTTTTTT. As protein: CASSLREGVPGELFF.

CDR3 bases: TGTGCCATCAGTGGGGGGATAAGCGGGGGCTACGAGCAGTACTTC. Encoded protein: CAISGGISGGYEQYF. V is TRBV10-3 and J is TRBJ2-7; 8 positions agree with TRBD2. V was clipped by 4 bases and J by 3 bases; unmatched bases: 8. The CDR3 length is 15 residues. The germline CDR1 and CDR2 sequences are ENHRY and SYGVKD.

In its sample, this clonotype was seen many times. The chain combines TRBV10-3 with TRBJ2-2; no definite D call. V was pared by 8 bases and J by 0 bases, with 13 bases between. CDR3 size: 15 residues. Germline V gene lookup returns CDR1 ENHRY and CDR2 SYGVKD. Here the CDR3 reads CAIGRRTSNTGELFF. In DNA form, the CDR3 reads TGTGCCATCGGACGCCGAACCTCGAACACCGGGGAGCTGTTTTTT.

The rearrangement links TRBV5-1 to TRBJ2-2; tentative D call: TRBD2 (6 bases). Germline assignment: CDR1 SGHRS and CDR2 YFSETQ. V was trimmed by 2 bases and J by 4 bases, leaving 12 bases between them. The CDR3 totals 15 residues. The CDR3 spells CASSLGGDGTGELFF. Here the CDR3 DNA reads TGCGCCAGCAGCTTAGGAGGGGACGGCACCGGGGAGCTGTTTTTT.

This clonotype came up many times. The chain links TRBV28 to TRBJ1-2; 9 bases match TRBD1. The length of the CDR3 is 13 residues. With 7 bases clipped from V and 8 bases from J, the junction kept 8 bases outside the gene matches. Germline V gives CDR1 MDHEN, CDR2 SYDVKM. CDR3 in DNA: TGTGCCAGCACGAGACAGGGGGGTCGGGGCTACACCTTC. Translated, it gives CASTRQGGRGYTF.

Here the CDR3 reads CASSTLTGTSGNTIYF. The DNA for the CDR3 is TGTGCCAGCAGCACTCTGACAGGGACCTCTGGAAACACCATATATTTT. The V call is TRBV7-9, the J call TRBJ1-3; 7 positions agree with TRBD1. The germline V gene has CDR1 SEHNR and CDR2 FQNEAQ (reference sequence). V shed 5 bases and J 0 bases; nucleotides not matched to a gene: 7. The CDR3 loop spans 16 amino acids.

The genes are TRBV7-9 and TRBJ1-2; no clear D. This CDR3 region has 11 residues. V was cut by 4 bases and J by 5 bases, with 5 bases left in between. Germline CDR1 reads SEHNR; CDR2 reads FQNEAQ (reference sequence). CDR3: CASSSEYGYTF. CDR3 coding DNA: TGTGCCAGCAGCTCCGAATATGGCTACACCTTC.

This clonotype was seen repeatedly, ten times or more. This chain uses TRBV28 with TRBJ2-5, with a tentative D call TRBD2 (6 bases). This CDR3 has 17 amino acids. V gave up 2 bases and J gave up 5 bases, with 21 bases separating them. Germline V gene lookup returns CDR1 MDHEN and CDR2 SYDVKM. The CDR3 sequence is CASSLPTGGPGDETQYF. CDR3 bases: TGTGCCAGCAGTTTACCCACCGGGGGTCCGGGGGATGAGACCCAGTACTTC.